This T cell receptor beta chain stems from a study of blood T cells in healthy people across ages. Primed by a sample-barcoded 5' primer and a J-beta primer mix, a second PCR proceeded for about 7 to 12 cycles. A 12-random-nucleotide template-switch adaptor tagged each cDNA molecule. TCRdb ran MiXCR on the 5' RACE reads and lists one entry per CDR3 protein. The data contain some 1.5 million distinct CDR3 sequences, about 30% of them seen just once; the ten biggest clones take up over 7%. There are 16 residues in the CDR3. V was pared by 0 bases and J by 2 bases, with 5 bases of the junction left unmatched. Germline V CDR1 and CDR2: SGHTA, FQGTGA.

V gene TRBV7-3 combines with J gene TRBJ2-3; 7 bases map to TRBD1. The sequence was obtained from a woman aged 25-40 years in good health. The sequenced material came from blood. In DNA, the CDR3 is TGTGCCAGCAGCTTAACGGGGGACAGATACACAGATACGCAGTATTTT. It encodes CASSLTGDRYTDTQYF.